This TCR beta chain comes out of a study of blood T cell repertoires in COVID-19. Study context: Sites across the United States, Italy and Spain contributed samples from acute and convalescent COVID-19. From T cells, B-cell-depleted T cells, or PBMCs came the material, which was cDNA or gDNA.

In the study's own analysis: Reference gene primer amplification in the assay estimated nucleated cell counts. Repertoires were generated with immunoSEQ multiplex PCR, while TCRdb's copy carries only in-frame clones and drops some. The D gene and trimming were derived from the DNA, and the V and J assignments and clone size from that table. The sample has 300,000 to 400,000 clones, roughly 89% seen once. The CDR3 runs to 15 residues. Deletions cut 8 bases from V and 0 bases from J, with 16 bases between. The germline gives CDR1 SGHNT, CDR2 YENEEA. The chain links TRBV11-3 to TRBJ1-1, with D possibly TRBD1 on 5 matching bases. Sequenced material: peripheral blood. The clonotype was recovered from a young woman who had recovered from COVID-19. In DNA, the CDR3 is TGTGCCAGCGGAGAAAGGGGATCCATGAACACTGAAGCTTTCTTT. Encoded protein: CASGERGSMNTEAFF.